The 26 T cell receptor beta chains below were found in one sample sequenced in a study of blood T cell repertoires in COVID-19. Method: immunoSEQ multiplex PCR; TCRdb's copy keeps in-frame clones and lacks some. The sample consists of about 380,000 clones, approximately 77% of them appearing once. Material for sequencing was peripheral blood. The origin of the receptors is a human donor with acute or convalescent COVID-19. The donor label of this sample is uncertain.

The V call is TRBV6-1, the J call TRBJ2-7; D possibly corresponds to TRBD1 (5 bases). The CDR3 has 15 residues. Trimming cost V 2 bases and J 1 base, with 12 bases left between them. Germline V gene data show CDR1 as MNHNS and CDR2 as SASEGT. CDR3 residues: CASSELARESYEQYF. CDR3 coding DNA: TGTGCCAGCAGTGAATTGGCCAGGGAATCCTACGAGCAGTACTTC.

The chain combines TRBV12-3 or TRBV12-4 with TRBJ1-2; D unresolved. Trimming removed 1 base at V and 4 bases at J, with 7 bases between. The CDR3 is made up of 13 amino acids. The CDR3 spells CASSLDLLYGYTF. CDR3 bases: TGTGCCAGCAGTTTAGACTTACTCTATGGCTACACCTTC.

This chain joins TRBV19 and TRBJ1-6, with 7 bases matching TRBD1. CDR3 size: 16 residues. Germline V gene data show CDR1 as LNHDA and CDR2 as SQIVND (reference sequence). Trimming removed 3 bases from V and 5 bases from J; junction bases left unmatched: 7. The CDR3 sequence is CASSMGRDSNNSPLHF. CDR3 DNA sequence: TGTGCCAGTAGTATGGGCCGGGACAGCAATAATTCACCCCTCCACTTT.

This clone was detected once. The chain employs TRBV10-1 and TRBJ2-7; perhaps TRBD2 as D (5 bases). This CDR3 is built from 15 residues. Germline V gene data show CDR1 as WNHNN and CDR2 as SYGVQD (reference sequence). The V end was cut by 0 bases, the J end by 3 bases, with 12 bases between. The CDR3: CASSESRAGSYEQYF. The CDR3 DNA sequence: TGCGCCAGCAGTGAGTCGAGGGCAGGTAGCTACGAGCAGTACTTC.

The chain joins TRBV7-8 to TRBJ1-2, with 9 nucleotides matching TRBD1. CDR1 and CDR2 (germline): SGHVS, FQNEAQ. The CDR3 sequence is 15 residues long. V lost 5 bases to trimming and J lost 7 bases; unmatched junction nucleotides: 11. The CDR3: CASSPGTGSLSGYTF. The CDR3 bases are TGTGCCAGCAGCCCAGGGACAGGGAGTCTGAGTGGCTACACCTTC.

V gene TRBV7-6 combines with J gene TRBJ1-2, with TRBD1 as a possible D gene (5 bases). The germline V gene encodes CDR1 SGHVS and CDR2 FNYEAQ. This CDR3 is 15 amino acids long. V lost 5 bases and J 1 base, leaving 14 bases between the germline ends. The CDR3 is CASSRVQGSNYGYTF. Written as DNA, the CDR3 is TGTGCCAGCAGCAGGGTCCAGGGAAGTAACTATGGCTACACCTTC.

The rearrangement links TRBV3-1 (or the pseudogene TRBV3-2) to TRBJ2-7; D call uncertain. CDR3 length: 11 amino acids. V lost 4 bases and J 4 bases, leaving 5 bases between the germline ends. Germline V lookup: CDR1 LGHDT, CDR2 YNNKEL (reference sequence). The CDR3 DNA sequence: TGTGCCAGCAGCCTTAAATACGAGCAGTACTTC. Translated: CASSLKYEQYF.

This chain links TRBV5-4 with TRBJ2-1; D is perhaps TRBD2 (6 bases). Deletions cut 3 bases from V and 4 bases from J, with 14 bases between. The CDR3 consists of 15 residues. Per the germline V gene, CDR1 is SGHNT and CDR2 is YYREEE (reference sequence). CDR3 nucleotide sequence: TGTGCCAGCAGCTCCCGGGACTGGGGTTACAATGAGCAGTTCTTC. It encodes CASSSRDWGYNEQFF.

As to this clone: The identical CDR3 is also encoded by other nucleotide sequences in the sample. The J gene is TRBJ2-3, the V gene TRBV11-2; the D is unclear. CDR1 is SGHAT and CDR2 is FQNNGV in the germline V gene. V lost 3 bases, J lost 6 bases, and 4 bases lay in between. This CDR3 is 11 amino acids long. The CDR3 is CASSLRDTQYF. CDR3 bases: TGTGCCAGCAGCTTGCGTGATACGCAGTATTTT.

This chain links TRBV4-2 with TRBJ1-2; the D gene is possibly TRBD1 (5 bases). The CDR3 consists of 17 residues. CDR1 LGHNA and CDR2 YNFKEQ come from the germline V gene. Trimming pared 0 bases from V and 3 bases from J, leaving 17 bases between. CDR3 amino acids: CASSQDSNRARDYGYTF. CDR3 sequence (DNA): TGTGCCAGCAGCCAAGATAGTAATAGGGCCAGGGACTATGGCTACACCTTC.

The genes are TRBV6-5 and TRBJ1-3, with 7 bases identical to TRBD1. With 4 bases clipped from V and 3 bases from J, the junction kept 6 bases outside the gene matches. There are 15 residues in the CDR3. Germline CDR1 reads MNHEY; CDR2 reads SVGAGI. CDR3: CASSSRGGFGNTIYF. In DNA, the CDR3 is TGTGCCAGCAGTTCTCGAGGGGGCTTTGGAAACACCATATATTTT.

This clone showed up just once. The CDR3 DNA sequence: TGTGCCTGGGGGACAGGGTTTGAGCAGTATTTT. Translating gives CAWGTGFEQYF. This chain connects TRBV30 to TRBJ2-3; the match to TRBD1 covers 9 bases. Germline CDR1 GTSNPN, CDR2 SVGIG (reference sequence). The CDR3 contains 11 residues. V was pared by 5 bases and J by 11 bases, with 5 bases of the junction left unmatched.

This chain connects TRBV6-5 to TRBJ2-2, with D unclear. Trimming cost V 11 bases and J 5 bases, with 12 bases left between them. The CDR3 is 12 amino acids. The germline gives CDR1 MNHEY, CDR2 SVGAGI. The CDR3 loop is CAGLHGTGELFF. The CDR3 nucleotides read TGTGCCGGGCTTCATGGGACCGGGGAGCTGTTTTTT.

The rearrangement joins TRBV30 to TRBJ2-3, with D tentatively TRBD1 (6 bases). Trimming shortened V by 2 bases and J by 10 bases, and 10 bases separated the two germline ends. There are 11 residues in the CDR3. Germline values: CDR1 GTSNPN, CDR2 SVGIG (reference sequence). The CDR3 DNA follows: TGTGCCTGGAGTTCAGGGGCCTCGCAGTATTTT. Encoded protein: CAWSSGASQYF.

The rearrangement joins TRBV18 to TRBJ1-1; TRBD1 might be the D (5 bases). With 3 bases removed from V and 0 bases from J, the gap between germline ends came to 8 bases. The CDR3 contains 14 residues. The germline gives CDR1 KGHSH, CDR2 LQKENI. CDR3 loop: CASSPGGLNTEAFF. As DNA, the CDR3 is TGTGCCAGCTCACCCGGGGGTTTGAACACTGAAGCTTTCTTT.

The rearrangement uses TRBV7-2 and TRBJ1-5, with D unresolved. Trimming stripped 1 base from V and 9 bases from J, with 13 bases between. Germline CDR1 is SGHTA and CDR2 is FQGNSA. The CDR3 spans 14 residues. The CDR3 protein is CASSLGTGRLPQHF. Here the CDR3 DNA reads TGTGCCAGCAGCTTAGGAACGGGGAGGTTGCCCCAGCATTTT.

This clone has only one observation. The J gene is TRBJ1-1, the V gene TRBV19; 9 bases agree with TRBD1. This CDR3 has 17 amino acids. Germline V gene data show CDR1 as LNHDA and CDR2 as SQIVND (reference sequence). V lost 2 bases, J lost 1 base, and 8 bases stayed unmatched. The CDR3 here is CASSIIGTGFANTEAFF. CDR3 sequence (DNA): TGTGCCAGTAGTATAATCGGGACAGGGTTTGCGAACACTGAAGCTTTCTTT.

In its sample, this clone was seen once. This rearrangement joins TRBV20-1 to TRBJ2-7, with 12 bases aligning to TRBD2. Germline V gives CDR1 DFQATT, CDR2 SNEGSKA (reference sequence). The CDR3 covers 16 residues. V was pared by 3 bases and J by 2 bases, with 8 bases of the junction left unmatched. The CDR3 nucleotides are TGCAGTGCTAGTGGTCTAGCGGGGGGGACACCCTACGAGCAGTACTTC. Protein product: CSASGLAGGTPYEQYF.

This sequence joins TRBV6-6 and TRBJ1-5, with TRBD1 matching over 8 bases. Germline assignment: CDR1 MNHNY and CDR2 SVGAGI (reference sequence). CDR3 length: 15 residues. The V gene end was trimmed by 10 bases and the J gene end by 7 bases; junction bases not matched to a gene: 15. In nucleotides, the CDR3 is TGTGCCACCCGGGAGCAGGGGGCGCGGAACCAGCCCCAGCATTTT. Protein product: CATREQGARNQPQHF.

The rearrangement links TRBV15 to TRBJ1-1, with D perhaps matching TRBD1 (6 bases). V was shortened by 3 bases and J by 4 bases, with 12 bases between the two germline ends. CDR3 size: 14 residues. Germline loops: CDR1 LNHNV, CDR2 YYDKDF (reference sequence). CDR3 protein: CATSSRGVGTEAFF. The CDR3 region has the DNA TGTGCCACCAGCAGCAGGGGCGTAGGCACTGAAGCTTTCTTT.

The rearrangement links TRBV21-1 to TRBJ1-4; TRBD1, as called in the table, went unchecked against the DNA. TRBV21-1 corresponds to a pseudogene. This CDR3 region has 17 residues. CDR3 protein: CASSRPGQGPTNEKLFF. CDR3 coding DNA: TGTGCCAGCAGCAGACCTGGACAGGGACCAACTAATGAAAAACTGTTTTTT.

This chain connects TRBV5-6 to TRBJ2-7; 8 nucleotides line up with TRBD1. Germline loops: CDR1 SGHDT, CDR2 YYEEEE. Germline trimming cut 0 bases from V and 9 bases from J; bases unmatched to any gene: 14. This CDR3 comprises 16 residues. CDR3 nucleotides: TGTGCCAGCAGCTTGGGTCTACAGGGGGTCAACGAAGGGCAGTACTTC. It codes for CASSLGLQGVNEGQYF.

This clone was picked up a small number of times. CDR3 coding DNA: TGTGCCAGCGGACTAGCGGGAGCGAACACCGGGGAGCTGTTTTTT. It specifies CASGLAGANTGELFF. The chain is built from TRBV27 and TRBJ2-2; 13 nucleotides align to TRBD2. Looked up from germline, CDR1 is MNHEY and CDR2 is SMNVEV (reference sequence). V shed 8 bases and J 0 bases; nucleotides not matched to a gene: 0. The CDR3 contains 15 residues.

This rearrangement joins TRBV30 to TRBJ2-1; 9 bases match TRBD2. Germline V gives CDR1 GTSNPN, CDR2 SVGIG (reference sequence). V lost 7 bases, J lost 4 bases, and 5 bases stayed unmatched. CDR3 length: 13 residues. CDR3 sequence (DNA): TGTGCCTTGCGACTAGCGGCTTACAATGAGCAGTTCTTC. Translation: CALRLAAYNEQFF.

The J gene is TRBJ2-2, the V gene TRBV5-1; D might be TRBD1 (5 bases). Germline V lookup: CDR1 SGHRS, CDR2 YFSETQ. The V and J ends lost 2 bases and 0 bases respectively, with 8 bases between them. CDR3 length: 15 amino acids. Here the CDR3 reads CASSFIQANTGELFF. In DNA, the CDR3 is TGCGCCAGCAGCTTTATACAGGCGAACACCGGGGAGCTGTTTTTT. The full variable domain, with the rest looked up from reference TRBV5-1 and TRBJ2-2, is KAGVTQTPRYLIKTRGQQVTLSCSPISGHRSVSWYQQTPGQGLQFLFEYFSETQRNKGNFPGRFSGRQFSNSRSEMNVSTLELGDSALYLCASSFIQANTGELFFGEGSRLTVL.

The rearrangement uses TRBV18 and TRBJ2-2, with D perhaps matching TRBD2 (6 bases). Germline loops: CDR1 KGHSH, CDR2 LQKENI. The CDR3 covers 16 residues. The V and J ends lost 3 bases and 1 base respectively, with 12 bases between them. The CDR3 coding sequence is TGTGCCAGCTCACCGTCGGGGGTCGTGAACACCGGGGAGCTGTTTTTT. Translating gives CASSPSGVVNTGELFF.